The clone carrying this TCR beta chain was found a few times. Documented time point: persistent/refractory GD, antithyroid drugs over 5 years with positive TRAb. From RNA extracted from PBMCs, the TCR library was made. These data belong to a study of regulatory T cells in long-lasting Graves disease. The CDR3 has 13 residues. CDR1 and CDR2 from the germline V gene are MRHNA and SNTAGT. V dropped 3 bases and J dropped 5 bases, with 8 bases sitting between them. Sequencing libraries for TCR beta were prepared with iRepertoire HTBI primers and Arm-PCR of CDR3 regions. TCRdb fed the multiplex PCR reads into MiXCR, producing one record per CDR3 protein. This sample has around 400,000 distinct CDR3 sequences, with roughly 20% found just once.

The sequence was obtained from a woman between 35 and 50 years old with Graves disease. The sequencing used peripheral blood mononuclear cells (PBMCs), collected when the disease was refractory, from a patient treated with antithyroid drugs. The rearrangement joins TRBV6-4 to TRBJ2-4; D is unclear. CDR3 coding DNA: TGTGCCAGCAGTGAAGGCGGTGAAAACATTCAGTACTTC. It yields the protein CASSEGGENIQYF.